The TCR beta chain under discussion was sequenced for a study of OX40 agonist ivuxolimab in advanced cancers. Study details: Each patient was given ivuxolimab into a vein every 2 weeks, at 0.01 to 10 mg/kg. Those treated in dose escalation had hepatocellular carcinoma, melanoma, renal cell cancer or head and neck cancer. Study-wide points: With doses of 0.1 to 3.0 mg/kg, CD4+ and CD8+ blood T cells had undergone clonal expansion by week 6. Certain nonresponders additionally had low normalized T-cell clonal expansion.

In the case of this clone: What it binds is unknown.

V lost 2 bases to trimming and J lost 3 bases, with 11 bases between them. This CDR3 has 14 amino acids. Per germline, CDR1 SGHRS and CDR2 YFSETQ. The assay was immunoSEQ multiplex PCR, and TCRdb's table has in-frame clones only and misses some. The sample has tens of thousands of clones, 85% seen once. The sequences come from CD4+ or CD8+ T cells sorted from blood, collected in a trial of the OX40 agonist ivuxolimab. The rearrangement links TRBV5-1 to TRBJ1-1; D ambiguous. The clonotype originates from an adult with an advanced solid tumor such as melanoma, head and neck, liver or kidney cancer. This CDR3 reads CASSFANGDTEAFF. The DNA for the CDR3 is TGCGCCAGCAGCTTCGCAAATGGGGACACTGAAGCTTTCTTT.